The present TCR beta chain was sequenced within a study of T cell changes during pregnancy in multiple sclerosis. The table lists this clone with a few counts. Produced via immunoSEQ multiplex PCR; TCRdb's table is partial and in-frame only. The repertoire holds about 47,000 clones, with roughly 92% as singletons. The sequences come from peripheral blood, collected in the third trimester of pregnancy. The sequence came from a female donor with multiple sclerosis, enrolled in a pregnancy study.

The CDR3 here is CASSETLQGRAFF. CDR3 in DNA: TGTGCCAGCAGTGAGACGTTGCAGGGTAGAGCTTTCTTT. This sequence joins TRBV6-4 and TRBJ1-1; TRBD1 might be the D (5 bases). Germline lookup yields CDR1 MRHNA and CDR2 SNTAGT. This CDR3 is built from 13 residues. Trimming took off 3 bases at V and 10 bases at J, with 15 bases between the two ends.